Following are 4 T cell receptor beta chains from one sample sequenced in a study of T-cell memory formation after mild COVID-19. TCRdb ran MiXCR on the 5' RACE reads and lists one entry per CDR3 protein. The top ten clones hold approximately 8.4% of a sample with under 600,000 distinct CDR3 sequences, roughly 22% of them seen once. The sequenced sample was PBMCs or a T cell subset sorted from them (not recorded which). These receptor sequences come from an adult woman who had mild COVID-19 (a few samples of this study predate the infection). Cell type and time point are not known.

The gene calls are TRBV9 and TRBJ2-1, with D possibly TRBD2 on 5 matching bases. The CDR3 spans 14 residues. The germline CDR1 and CDR2 sequences are SGDLS and YYNGEE. V lost 0 bases to trimming and J lost 8 bases, with 12 bases between them. The CDR3: CASSVDGVPDEQFF. CDR3 bases: TGTGCCAGCAGCGTAGACGGGGTTCCTGATGAGCAGTTCTTC.

The chain has TRBV5-5 and TRBJ1-2, with 8 bases aligning to TRBD1. The CDR3 has 15 residues. The trim removed 3 bases at V and 2 bases at J, leaving 6 bases unmatched. The germline CDR1 and CDR2 sequences are SGHKS and YYEKEE (reference sequence). CDR3 in DNA: TGTGCCAGCAGCTCGGGACAGGTTGAAAACTATGGCTACACCTTC. Its translation: CASSSGQVENYGYTF.

This clonotype was observed a few times. V usage is TRBV24-1 and J usage is TRBJ2-1; 10 bases fit TRBD1. Per germline, CDR1 KGHDR and CDR2 SFDVKD. CDR3 length: 18 amino acids. Trimming removed 12 bases from V and 1 base from J; junction bases left unmatched: 17. The DNA of the CDR3 is TGTGCCTCCTCTCCCGGGACAGGGGTCCGTGTTTCCTACAATGAGCAGTTCTTC. It encodes CASSPGTGVRVSYNEQFF.

This clonotype turned up a few times. The chain has TRBV7-9 and TRBJ1-5; D perhaps matches TRBD1 (5 bases). Trimming removed 1 base from V and 3 bases from J, with 13 bases in between. Looked up from germline, CDR1 is SEHNR and CDR2 is FQNEAQ (reference sequence). CDR3 length equals 16 residues. The CDR3 here is CASSLGGLGTNQPQHF. The DNA of the CDR3 is TGTGCCAGCAGCTTAGGAGGCTTGGGGACCAATCAGCCCCAGCATTTT.